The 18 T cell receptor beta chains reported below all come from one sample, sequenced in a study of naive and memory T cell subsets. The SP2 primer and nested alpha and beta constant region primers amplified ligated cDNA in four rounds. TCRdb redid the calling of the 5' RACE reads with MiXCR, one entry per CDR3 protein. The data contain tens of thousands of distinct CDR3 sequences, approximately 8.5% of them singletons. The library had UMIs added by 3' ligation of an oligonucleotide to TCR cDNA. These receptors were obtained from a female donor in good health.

The CDR3 reads CASSPLGYSSYEQYF. DNA for the CDR3: TGTGCCAGCAGTCCCCTAGGCTACAGCTCCTACGAGCAGTACTTC. The rearrangement joins TRBV12-3 or TRBV12-4 to TRBJ2-7; unclear D gene. The CDR3 covers 15 residues. V lost 5 bases to trimming and J lost 0 bases, with 14 bases between them.

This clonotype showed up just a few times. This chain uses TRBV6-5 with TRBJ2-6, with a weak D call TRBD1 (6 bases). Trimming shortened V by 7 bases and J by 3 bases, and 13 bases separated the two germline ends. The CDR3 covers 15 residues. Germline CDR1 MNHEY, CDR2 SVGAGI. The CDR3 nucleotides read TGTGCCAGCAAAACAACAGGGAGTGGGGCCAACGTCCTGACTTTC. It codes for CASKTTGSGANVLTF.

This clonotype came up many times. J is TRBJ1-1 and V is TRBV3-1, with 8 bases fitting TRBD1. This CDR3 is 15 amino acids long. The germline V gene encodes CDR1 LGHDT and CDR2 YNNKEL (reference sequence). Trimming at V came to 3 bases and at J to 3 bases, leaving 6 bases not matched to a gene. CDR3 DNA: TGTGCCAGCAGCCACGGGACAGGAGGGGACACTGAAGCTTTCTTT. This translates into CASSHGTGGDTEAFF.

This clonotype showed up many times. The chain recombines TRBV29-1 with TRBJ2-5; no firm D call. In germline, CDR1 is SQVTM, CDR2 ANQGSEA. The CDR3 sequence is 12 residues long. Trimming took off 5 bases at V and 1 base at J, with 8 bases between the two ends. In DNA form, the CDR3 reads TGCAGCGTTCGGCAGAGCCAAGAGACCCAGTACTTC. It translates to CSVRQSQETQYF.

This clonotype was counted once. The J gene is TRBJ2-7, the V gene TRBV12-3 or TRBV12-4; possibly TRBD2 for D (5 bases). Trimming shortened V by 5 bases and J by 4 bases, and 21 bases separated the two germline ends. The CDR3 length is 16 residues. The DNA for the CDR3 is TGTGCCAGCAGTCCCCCAAGTGCATCCGGGGTATACGAGCAGTACTTC. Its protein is CASSPPSASGVYEQYF.

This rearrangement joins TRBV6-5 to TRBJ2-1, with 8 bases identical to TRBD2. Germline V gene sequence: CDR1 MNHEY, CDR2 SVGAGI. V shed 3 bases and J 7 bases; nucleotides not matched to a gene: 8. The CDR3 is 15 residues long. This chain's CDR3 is CASSYLSGGYNEQFF. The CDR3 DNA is TGTGCCAGCAGTTATTTGTCGGGAGGGTATAATGAGCAGTTCTTC.

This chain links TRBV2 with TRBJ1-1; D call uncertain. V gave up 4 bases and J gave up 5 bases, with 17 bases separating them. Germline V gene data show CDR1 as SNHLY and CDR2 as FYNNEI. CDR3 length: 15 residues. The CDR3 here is CASSASGKGTTEAFF. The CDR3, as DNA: TGTGCCAGCAGTGCAAGTGGTAAGGGCACGACTGAAGCTTTCTTT.

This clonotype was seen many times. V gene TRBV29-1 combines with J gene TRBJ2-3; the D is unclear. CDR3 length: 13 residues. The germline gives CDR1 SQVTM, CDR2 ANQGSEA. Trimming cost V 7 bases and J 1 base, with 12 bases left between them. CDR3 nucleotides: TGCAGCGCCGAGATTGGGGGCACAGATACGCAGTATTTT. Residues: CSAEIGGTDTQYF.

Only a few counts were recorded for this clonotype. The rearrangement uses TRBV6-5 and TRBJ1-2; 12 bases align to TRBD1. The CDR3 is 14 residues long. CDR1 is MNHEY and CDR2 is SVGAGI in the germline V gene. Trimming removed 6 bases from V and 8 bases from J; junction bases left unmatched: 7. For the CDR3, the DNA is TGTGCCAGCAGCTCGGGACAGGGGGCGAGGGGCTACACCTTC. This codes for CASSSGQGARGYTF.

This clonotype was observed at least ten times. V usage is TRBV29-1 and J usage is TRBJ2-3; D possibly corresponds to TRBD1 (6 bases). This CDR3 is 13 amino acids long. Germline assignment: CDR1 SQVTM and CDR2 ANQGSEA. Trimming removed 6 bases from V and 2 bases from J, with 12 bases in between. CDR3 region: CSVGTRVTDTQYF. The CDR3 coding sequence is TGCAGCGTAGGGACAAGAGTCACAGATACGCAGTATTTT.

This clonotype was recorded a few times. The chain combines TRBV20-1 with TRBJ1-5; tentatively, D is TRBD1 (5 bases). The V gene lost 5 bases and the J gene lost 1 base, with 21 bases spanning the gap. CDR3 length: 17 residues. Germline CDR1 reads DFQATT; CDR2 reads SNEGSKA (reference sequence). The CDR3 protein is CSAPPSAGPQSNQPQHF. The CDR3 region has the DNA TGCAGTGCTCCCCCCTCCGCAGGGCCACAGAGCAATCAGCCCCAGCATTTT.

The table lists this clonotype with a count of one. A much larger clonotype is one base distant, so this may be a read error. The CDR3 loop is CASSISAGGYNEQFF. CDR3 coding DNA: TGTGCCAGTAGTATCAGCGCAGGGGGGTACAATGAGCAGTTCTTC. J is TRBJ2-1 and V is TRBV19, with D possibly TRBD1 on 7 matching bases. The CDR3 is 15 residues long. The V gene lost 3 bases and the J gene lost 4 bases, with 13 bases spanning the gap. Germline V gives CDR1 LNHDA, CDR2 SQIVND (reference sequence).

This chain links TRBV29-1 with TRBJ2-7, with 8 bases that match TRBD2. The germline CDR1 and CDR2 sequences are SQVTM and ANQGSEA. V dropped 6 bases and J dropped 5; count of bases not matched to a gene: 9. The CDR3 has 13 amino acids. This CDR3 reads CSVESGSGNEQYF. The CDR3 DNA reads TGCAGCGTGGAAAGCGGGAGTGGCAACGAGCAGTACTTC.

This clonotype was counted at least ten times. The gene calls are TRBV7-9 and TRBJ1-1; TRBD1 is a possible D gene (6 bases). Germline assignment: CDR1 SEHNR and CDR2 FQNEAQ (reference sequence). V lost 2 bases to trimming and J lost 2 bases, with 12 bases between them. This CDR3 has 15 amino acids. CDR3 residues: CASSLPTGINTEAFF. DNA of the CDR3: TGTGCCAGCAGCTTACCGACAGGAATTAACACTGAAGCTTTCTTT.

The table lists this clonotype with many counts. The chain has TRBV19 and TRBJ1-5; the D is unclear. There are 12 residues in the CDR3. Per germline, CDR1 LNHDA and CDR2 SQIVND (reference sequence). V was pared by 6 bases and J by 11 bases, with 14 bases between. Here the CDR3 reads CASSPDGPSQHF. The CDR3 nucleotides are TGTGCCAGTAGCCCCGACGGACCGTCCCAGCATTTT.

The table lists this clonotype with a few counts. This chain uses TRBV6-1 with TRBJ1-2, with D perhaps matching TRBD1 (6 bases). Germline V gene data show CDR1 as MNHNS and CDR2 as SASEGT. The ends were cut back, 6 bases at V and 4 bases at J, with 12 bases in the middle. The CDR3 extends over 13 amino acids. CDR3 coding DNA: TGTGCCAGCAGCAAGGGGGAGACCTATGGCTACACCTTC. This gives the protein CASSKGETYGYTF.

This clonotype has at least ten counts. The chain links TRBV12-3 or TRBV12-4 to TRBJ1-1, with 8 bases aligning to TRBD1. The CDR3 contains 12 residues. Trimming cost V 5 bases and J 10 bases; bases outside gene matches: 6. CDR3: CASSPGQGGAFF. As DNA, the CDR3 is TGTGCCAGCAGTCCCGGACAGGGAGGAGCTTTCTTT.

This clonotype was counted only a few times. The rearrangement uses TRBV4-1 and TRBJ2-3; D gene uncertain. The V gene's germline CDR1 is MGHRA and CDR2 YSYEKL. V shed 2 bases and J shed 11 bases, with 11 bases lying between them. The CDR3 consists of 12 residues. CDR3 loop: CASSQTGVEQYF. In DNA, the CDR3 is TGCGCCAGCAGCCAAACGGGTGTGGAGCAGTATTTT.